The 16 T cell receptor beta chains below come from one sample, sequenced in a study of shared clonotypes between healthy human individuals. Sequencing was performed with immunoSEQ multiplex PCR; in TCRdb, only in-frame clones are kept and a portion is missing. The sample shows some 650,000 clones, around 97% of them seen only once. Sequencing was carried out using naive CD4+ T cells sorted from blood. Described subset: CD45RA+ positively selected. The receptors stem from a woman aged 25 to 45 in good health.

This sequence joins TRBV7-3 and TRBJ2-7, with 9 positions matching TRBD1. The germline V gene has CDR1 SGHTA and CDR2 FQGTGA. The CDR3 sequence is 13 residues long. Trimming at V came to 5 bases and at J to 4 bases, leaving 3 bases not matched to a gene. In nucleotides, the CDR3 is TGTGCCAGCAGCCAGACAGGGGGTTACGAGCAGTACTTC. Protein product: CASSQTGGYEQYF.

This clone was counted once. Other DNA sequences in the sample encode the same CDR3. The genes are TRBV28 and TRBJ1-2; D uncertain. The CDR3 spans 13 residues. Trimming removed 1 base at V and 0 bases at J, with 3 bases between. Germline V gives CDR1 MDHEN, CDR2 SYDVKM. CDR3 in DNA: TGTGCCAGCAGTTTATTGACTAACTATGGCTACACCTTC. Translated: CASSLLTNYGYTF.

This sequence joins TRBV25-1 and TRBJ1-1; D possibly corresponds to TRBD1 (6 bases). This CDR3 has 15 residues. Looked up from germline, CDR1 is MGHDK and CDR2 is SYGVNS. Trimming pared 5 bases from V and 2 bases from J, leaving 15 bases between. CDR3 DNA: TGTGCCAGCAGTCCAAGCAGGGGTGATAACACTGAAGCTTTCTTT. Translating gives CASSPSRGDNTEAFF.

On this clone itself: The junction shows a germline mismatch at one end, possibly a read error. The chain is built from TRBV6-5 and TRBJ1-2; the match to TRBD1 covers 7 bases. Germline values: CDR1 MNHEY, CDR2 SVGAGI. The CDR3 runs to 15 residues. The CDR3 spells CASSHSTGRAYGYTF. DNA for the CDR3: TGTGCCAGCAGTCACTCGACAGGGCGCGCCTATGGCTACACCTTC.

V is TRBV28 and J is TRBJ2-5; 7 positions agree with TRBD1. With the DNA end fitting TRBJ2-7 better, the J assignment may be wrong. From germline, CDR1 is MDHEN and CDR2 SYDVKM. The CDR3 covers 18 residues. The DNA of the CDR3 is TGTGCCAGCAGTAGTGGGCTTGAAACAAGGGGACAGCCCTACGAGCAGTACTTC. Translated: CASSSGLETRGQPYEQYF.

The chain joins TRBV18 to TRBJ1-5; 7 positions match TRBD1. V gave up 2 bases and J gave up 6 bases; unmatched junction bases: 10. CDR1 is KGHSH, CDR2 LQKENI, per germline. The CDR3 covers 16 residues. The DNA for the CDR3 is TGTGCCAGCTCACCAAATCGGGTCCAGGGGGGTCAGCCCCAGCATTTT. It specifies CASSPNRVQGGQPQHF.

CDR3 in DNA: TGTGCCAGCAGTGATCTAGGGGGAAACATTCAGTACTTC. Its protein product is CASSDLGGNIQYF. The genes are TRBV2 and TRBJ2-4, with a possible D match to TRBD1 (6 bases). Germline V CDR1 and CDR2: SNHLY, FYNNEI. The CDR3 is made up of 13 amino acids. V shed 3 bases and J shed 6 bases, with 9 bases lying between them. The entire variable domain, with the rest obtained from reference TRBV2 and TRBJ2-4, is as follows: EPEVTQTPSHQVTQMGQEVILRCVPISNHLYFYWYRQILGQKVEFLVSFYNNEISEKSEIFDDQFSVERPDGSNFTLKIRSTKLEDSAMYFCASSDLGGNIQYFGAGTRLSVL.

This chain's CDR3 is CASSKPGVHEQYF. CDR3 nucleotides: TGTGCCAGCAGTAAACCAGGGGTCCACGAGCAGTACTTC. The rearrangement uses TRBV6-5 and TRBJ2-5, with a tentative D call TRBD1 (6 bases). The J call is doubtful: the DNA matches TRBJ2-7 better. The CDR3 has 13 amino acids. Per germline, CDR1 MNHEY and CDR2 SVGAGI.

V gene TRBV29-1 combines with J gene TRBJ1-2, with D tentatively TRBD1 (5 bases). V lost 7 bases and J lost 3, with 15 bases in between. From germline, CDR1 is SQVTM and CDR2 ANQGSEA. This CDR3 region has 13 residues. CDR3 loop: CSAGGGGYYGYTF. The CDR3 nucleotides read TGCAGCGCCGGGGGAGGCGGATACTATGGCTACACCTTC.

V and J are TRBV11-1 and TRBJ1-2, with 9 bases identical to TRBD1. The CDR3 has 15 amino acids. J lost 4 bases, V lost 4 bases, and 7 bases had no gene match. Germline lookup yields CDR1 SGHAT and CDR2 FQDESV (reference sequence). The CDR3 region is CASSSQGAVGYGYTF. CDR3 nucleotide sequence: TGTGCCAGCAGCTCACAGGGGGCTGTAGGCTATGGCTACACCTTC.

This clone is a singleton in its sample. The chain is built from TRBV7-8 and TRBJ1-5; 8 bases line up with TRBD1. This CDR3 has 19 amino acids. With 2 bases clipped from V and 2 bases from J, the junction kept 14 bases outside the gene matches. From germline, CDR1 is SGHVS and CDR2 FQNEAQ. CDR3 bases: TGTGCCAGCAGCTTACGGCCCAGGGGGCCCATAAGTGGCAATCAGCCCCAGCATTTT. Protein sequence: CASSLRPRGPISGNQPQHF. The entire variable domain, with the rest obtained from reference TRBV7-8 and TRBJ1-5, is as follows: GAGVSQSPRYKVAKRGQDVALRCDPISGHVSLFWYQQALGQGPEFLTYFQNEAQLDKSGLPSDRFFAERPEGSVSTLKIQRTQQEDSAVYLCASSLRPRGPISGNQPQHFGDGTRLSIL.

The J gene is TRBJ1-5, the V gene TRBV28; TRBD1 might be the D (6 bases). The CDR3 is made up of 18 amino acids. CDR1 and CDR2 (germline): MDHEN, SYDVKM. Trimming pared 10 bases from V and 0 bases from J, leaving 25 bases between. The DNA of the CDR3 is TGTGCCACCTTTGGGGGGGCGGAGAGATTTTATAGCAATCAGCCCCAGCATTTT. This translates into CATFGGAERFYSNQPQHF.

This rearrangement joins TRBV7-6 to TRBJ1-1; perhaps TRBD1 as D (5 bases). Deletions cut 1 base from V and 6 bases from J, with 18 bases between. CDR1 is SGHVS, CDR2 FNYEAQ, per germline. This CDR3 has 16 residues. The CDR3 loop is CASSLGLSAGQSEAFF. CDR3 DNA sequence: TGTGCCAGCAGCTTAGGATTGTCGGCAGGGCAATCTGAAGCTTTCTTT. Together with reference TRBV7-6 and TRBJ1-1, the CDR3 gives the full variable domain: GAGVSQSPRYKVTKRGQDVALRCDPISGHVSLYWYRQALGQGPEFLTYFNYEAQQDKSGLPNDRFSAERPEGSISTLTIQRTEQRDSAMYRCASSLGLSAGQSEAFFGQGTRLTVV.

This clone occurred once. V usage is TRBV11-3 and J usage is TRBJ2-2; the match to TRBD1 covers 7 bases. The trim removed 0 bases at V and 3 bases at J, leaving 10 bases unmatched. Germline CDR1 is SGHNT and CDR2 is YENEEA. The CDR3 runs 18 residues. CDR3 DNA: TGTGCCAGCAGCTTAGATCGTCTGGGCAGGGGGTACACCGGGGAGCTGTTTTTT. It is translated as CASSLDRLGRGYTGELFF.

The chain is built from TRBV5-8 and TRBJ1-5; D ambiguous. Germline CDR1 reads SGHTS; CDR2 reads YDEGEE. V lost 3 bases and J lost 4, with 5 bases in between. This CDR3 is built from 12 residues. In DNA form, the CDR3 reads TGTGCCAGCAGCTGGATAAATCAGCCCCAGCATTTT. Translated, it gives CASSWINQPQHF.

The CDR3 DNA is TGTGCCAGCAGACAGGGGGAGGACACTGAAGCTTTCTTT. This translates into CASRQGEDTEAFF. The chain combines TRBV6-8 with TRBJ1-1; 8 bases align to TRBD1. In germline, CDR1 is MNHGY, CDR2 SAAAGT. The CDR3 has 13 residues. V dropped 6 bases and J dropped 3; count of bases not matched to a gene: 3.